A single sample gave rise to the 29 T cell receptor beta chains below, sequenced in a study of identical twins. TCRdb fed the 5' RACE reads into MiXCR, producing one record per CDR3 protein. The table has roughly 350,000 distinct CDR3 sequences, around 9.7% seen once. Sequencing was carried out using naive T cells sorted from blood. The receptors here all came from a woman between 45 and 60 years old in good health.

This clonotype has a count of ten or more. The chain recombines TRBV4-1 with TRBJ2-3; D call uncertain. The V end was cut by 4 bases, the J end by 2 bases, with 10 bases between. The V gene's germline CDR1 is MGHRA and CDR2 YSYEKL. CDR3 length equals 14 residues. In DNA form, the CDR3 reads TGCGCCAGCAGCCTCAAGGGTTCCACAGATACGCAGTATTTT. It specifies CASSLKGSTDTQYF.

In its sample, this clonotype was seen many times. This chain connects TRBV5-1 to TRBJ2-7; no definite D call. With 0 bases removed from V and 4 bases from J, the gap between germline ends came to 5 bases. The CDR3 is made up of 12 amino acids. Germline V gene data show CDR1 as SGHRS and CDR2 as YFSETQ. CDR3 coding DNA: TGCGCCAGCAGCTTGGTCGAATACGAGCAGTACTTC. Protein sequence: CASSLVEYEQYF. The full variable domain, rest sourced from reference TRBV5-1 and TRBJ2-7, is KAGVTQTPRYLIKTRGQQVTLSCSPISGHRSVSWYQQTPGQGLQFLFEYFSETQRNKGNFPGRFSGRQFSNSRSEMNVSTLELGDSALYLCASSLVEYEQYFGPGTRLTVT.

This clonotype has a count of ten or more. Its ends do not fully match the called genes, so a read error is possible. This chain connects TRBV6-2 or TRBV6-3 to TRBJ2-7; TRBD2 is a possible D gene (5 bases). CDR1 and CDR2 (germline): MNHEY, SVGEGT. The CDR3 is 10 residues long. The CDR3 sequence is CQVGAYEQYF. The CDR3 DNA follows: TGCCAGGTGGGAGCGTACGAGCAGTACTTC.

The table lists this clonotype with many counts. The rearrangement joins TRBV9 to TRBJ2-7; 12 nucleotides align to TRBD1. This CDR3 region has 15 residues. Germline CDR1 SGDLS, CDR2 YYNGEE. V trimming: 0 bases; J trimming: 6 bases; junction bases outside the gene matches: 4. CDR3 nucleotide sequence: TGTGCCAGCAGCGTAGTGGGACAGGGGGCGGCCGAGCAGTACTTC. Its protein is CASSVVGQGAAEQYF.

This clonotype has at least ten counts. This chain's CDR3 is CSVEDRAVSGANVLTF. The CDR3 DNA follows: TGCAGCGTTGAAGATCGGGCGGTCTCTGGGGCCAACGTCCTGACTTTC. The chain recombines TRBV29-1 with TRBJ2-6; D remains unclear. The CDR3 consists of 16 residues. Trimming shortened V by 0 bases and J by 0 bases, and 9 bases separated the two germline ends. The germline V gene encodes CDR1 SQVTM and CDR2 ANQGSEA.

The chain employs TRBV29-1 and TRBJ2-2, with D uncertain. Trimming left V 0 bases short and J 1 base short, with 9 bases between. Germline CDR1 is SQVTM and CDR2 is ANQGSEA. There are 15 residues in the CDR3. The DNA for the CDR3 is TGCAGCGTTGAAGATTCGATCAGGAACACCGGGGAGCTGTTTTTT. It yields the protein CSVEDSIRNTGELFF.

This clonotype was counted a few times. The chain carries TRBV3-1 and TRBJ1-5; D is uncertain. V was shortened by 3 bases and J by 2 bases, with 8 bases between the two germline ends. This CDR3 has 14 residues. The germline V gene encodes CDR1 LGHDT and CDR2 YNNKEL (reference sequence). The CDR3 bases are TGTGCCAGCAGCCACAGACACCGCAATCAGCCCCAGCATTTT. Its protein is CASSHRHRNQPQHF.

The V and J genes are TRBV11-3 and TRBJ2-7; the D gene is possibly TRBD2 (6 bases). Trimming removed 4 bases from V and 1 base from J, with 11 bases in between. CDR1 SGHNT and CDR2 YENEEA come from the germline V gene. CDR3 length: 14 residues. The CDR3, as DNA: TGTGCCAGCAGCTCGCGCGGAGGGTCCTACGAGCAGTACTTC. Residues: CASSSRGGSYEQYF.

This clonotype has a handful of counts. The CDR3 protein is CSVEGTVGNTIYF. In DNA, the CDR3 is TGCAGCGTTGAAGGGACAGTTGGAAACACCATATATTTT. The chain couples TRBV29-1 to TRBJ1-3, with a tentative D call TRBD1 (6 bases). The CDR3 is 13 residues long. V lost 1 base to trimming and J lost 3 bases, with 7 bases between them. CDR1 and CDR2 (germline): SQVTM, ANQGSEA.

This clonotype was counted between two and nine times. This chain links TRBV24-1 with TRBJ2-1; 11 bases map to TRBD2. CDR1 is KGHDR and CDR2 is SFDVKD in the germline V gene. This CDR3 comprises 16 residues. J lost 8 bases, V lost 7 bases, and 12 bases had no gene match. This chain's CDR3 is CATSPPLAGGPHEQFF. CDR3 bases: TGTGCCACCAGCCCGCCCTTAGCGGGAGGGCCTCATGAGCAGTTCTTC.

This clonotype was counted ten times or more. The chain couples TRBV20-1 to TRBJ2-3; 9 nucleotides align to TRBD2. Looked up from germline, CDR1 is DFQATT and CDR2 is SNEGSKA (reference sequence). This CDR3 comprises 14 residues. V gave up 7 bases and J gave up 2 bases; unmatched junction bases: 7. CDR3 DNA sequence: TGCAGTGGGACGGCGGGAGGGAACACAGATACGCAGTATTTT. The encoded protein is CSGTAGGNTDTQYF.

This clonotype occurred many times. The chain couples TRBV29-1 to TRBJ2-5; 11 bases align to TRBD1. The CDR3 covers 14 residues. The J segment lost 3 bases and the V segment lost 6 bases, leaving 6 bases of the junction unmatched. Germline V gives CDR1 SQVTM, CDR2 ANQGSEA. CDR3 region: CSVGQGALEETQYF. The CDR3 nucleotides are TGCAGCGTCGGACAGGGGGCATTGGAAGAGACCCAGTACTTC.

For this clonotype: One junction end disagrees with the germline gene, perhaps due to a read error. In nucleotides, the CDR3 is TGTGCCAGCAGTGAAGCAGGGTCCCACTACTTT. Amino acids: CASSEAGSHYF. The V and J genes are TRBV2 and TRBJ1-1; the D is unclear. The CDR3 loop spans 11 amino acids. Germline V lookup: CDR1 SNHLY, CDR2 FYNNEI.

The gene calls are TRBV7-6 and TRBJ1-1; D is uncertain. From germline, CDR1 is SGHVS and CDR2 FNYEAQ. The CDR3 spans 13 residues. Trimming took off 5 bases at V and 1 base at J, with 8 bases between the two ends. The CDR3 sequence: CASSRKQNTEAFF. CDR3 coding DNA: TGTGCCAGCAGCCGGAAACAGAACACTGAAGCTTTCTTT.

CDR3 bases: TGCGCCAGCAGCCCCATAGCGGGACTTTACGAGCAGTACTTC. Its protein is CASSPIAGLYEQYF. The chain recombines TRBV5-1 with TRBJ2-7, with 8 bases identical to TRBD2. Germline-derived CDR1 and CDR2 are SGHRS and YFSETQ. J lost 4 bases, V lost 4 bases, and 7 bases had no gene match. This CDR3 is built from 14 residues.

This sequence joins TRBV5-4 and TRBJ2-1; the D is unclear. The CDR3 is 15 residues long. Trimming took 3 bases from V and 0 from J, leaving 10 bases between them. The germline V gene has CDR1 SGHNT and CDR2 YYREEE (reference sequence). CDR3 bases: TGTGCCAGCAGCTCAACTGGAAACTCCTACAATGAGCAGTTCTTC. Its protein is CASSSTGNSYNEQFF.

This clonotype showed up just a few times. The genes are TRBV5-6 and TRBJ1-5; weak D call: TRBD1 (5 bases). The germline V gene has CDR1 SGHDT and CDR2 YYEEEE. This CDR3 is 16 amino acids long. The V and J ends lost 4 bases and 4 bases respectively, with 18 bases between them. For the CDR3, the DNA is TGTGCCAGCAGCCTCCTCCCGACAGATCCGAATCAGCCCCAGCATTTT. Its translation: CASSLLPTDPNQPQHF.

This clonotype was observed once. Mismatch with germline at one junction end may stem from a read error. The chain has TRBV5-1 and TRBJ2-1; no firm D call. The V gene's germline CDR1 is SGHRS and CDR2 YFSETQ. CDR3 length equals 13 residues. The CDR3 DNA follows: TGCGCCAGCAGGATATTGGGTCAGAATGATCAGTTCTTC. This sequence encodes CASRILGQNDQFF.

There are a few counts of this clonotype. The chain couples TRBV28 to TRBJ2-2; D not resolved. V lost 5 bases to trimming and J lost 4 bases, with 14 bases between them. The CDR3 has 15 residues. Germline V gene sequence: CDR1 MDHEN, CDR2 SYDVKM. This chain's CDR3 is CASSTGLRVTGELFF. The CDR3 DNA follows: TGTGCCAGCAGTACCGGTCTTCGAGTCACCGGGGAGCTGTTTTTT.

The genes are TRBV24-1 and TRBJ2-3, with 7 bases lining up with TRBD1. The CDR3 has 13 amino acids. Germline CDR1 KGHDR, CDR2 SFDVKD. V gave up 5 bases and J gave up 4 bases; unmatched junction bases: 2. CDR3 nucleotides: TGTGCCACCAGTGGACAGGGATCAGATACGCAGTATTTT. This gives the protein CATSGQGSDTQYF.

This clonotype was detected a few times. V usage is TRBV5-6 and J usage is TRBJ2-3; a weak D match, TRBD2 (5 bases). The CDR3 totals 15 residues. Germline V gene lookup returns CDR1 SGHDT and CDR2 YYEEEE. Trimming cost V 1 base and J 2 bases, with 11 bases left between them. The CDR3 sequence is CASSLIRDYTDTQYF. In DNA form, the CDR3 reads TGTGCCAGCAGCTTGATCCGGGATTACACAGATACGCAGTATTTT.

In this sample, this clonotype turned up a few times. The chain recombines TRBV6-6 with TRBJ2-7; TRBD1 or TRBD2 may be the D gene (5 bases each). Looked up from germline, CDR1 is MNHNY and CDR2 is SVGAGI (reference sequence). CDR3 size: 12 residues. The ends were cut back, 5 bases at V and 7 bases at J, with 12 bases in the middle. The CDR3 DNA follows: TGTGCCAGCAGTCCTCAGGGAGAGGAGCAGTACTTC. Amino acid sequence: CASSPQGEEQYF.

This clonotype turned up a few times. The CDR3 DNA sequence: TGTGCCACCAGGGCTAGCGGAGGAGAGACCCAGTACTTC. Protein product: CATRASGGETQYF. The chain is built from TRBV24-1 and TRBJ2-5, with TRBD2 matching over 7 bases. In germline, CDR1 is KGHDR, CDR2 SFDVKD. Unmatched junction bases numbered 5, after V lost 7 bases and J lost 4 bases. This CDR3 has 13 amino acids.

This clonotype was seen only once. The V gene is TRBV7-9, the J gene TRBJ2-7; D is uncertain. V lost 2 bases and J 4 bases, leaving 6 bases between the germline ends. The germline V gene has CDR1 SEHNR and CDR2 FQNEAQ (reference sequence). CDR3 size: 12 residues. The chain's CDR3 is CASSLRDYEQYF. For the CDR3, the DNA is TGTGCCAGCAGCTTAAGGGATTACGAGCAGTACTTC. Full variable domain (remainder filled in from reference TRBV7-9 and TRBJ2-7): DTGVSQNPRHKITKRGQNVTFRCDPISEHNRLYWYRQTLGQGPEFLTYFQNEAQLEKSRLLSDRFSAERPKGSFSTLEIQRTEQGDSAMYLCASSLRDYEQYFGPGTRLTVT.

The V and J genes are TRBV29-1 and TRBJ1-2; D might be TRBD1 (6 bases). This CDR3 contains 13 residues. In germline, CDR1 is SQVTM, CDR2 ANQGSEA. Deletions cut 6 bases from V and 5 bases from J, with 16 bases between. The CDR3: CSVSRGNGYGYTF. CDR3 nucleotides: TGCAGCGTGTCCAGGGGAAACGGGTATGGCTACACCTTC.

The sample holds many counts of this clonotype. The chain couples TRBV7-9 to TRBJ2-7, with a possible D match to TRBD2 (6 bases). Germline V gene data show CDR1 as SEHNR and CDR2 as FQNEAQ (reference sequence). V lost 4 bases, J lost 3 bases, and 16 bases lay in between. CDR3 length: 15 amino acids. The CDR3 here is CASSSSDYQLYEQYF. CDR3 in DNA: TGTGCCAGCAGCTCCTCGGACTATCAACTCTACGAGCAGTACTTC.

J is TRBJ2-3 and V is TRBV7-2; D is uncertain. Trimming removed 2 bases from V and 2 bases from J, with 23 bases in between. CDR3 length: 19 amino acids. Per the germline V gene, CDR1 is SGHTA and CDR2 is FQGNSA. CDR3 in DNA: TGTGCCAGCAGCTTAATCTCCCCAATAGGGCGGCCCTACACAGATACGCAGTATTTT. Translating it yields CASSLISPIGRPYTDTQYF.

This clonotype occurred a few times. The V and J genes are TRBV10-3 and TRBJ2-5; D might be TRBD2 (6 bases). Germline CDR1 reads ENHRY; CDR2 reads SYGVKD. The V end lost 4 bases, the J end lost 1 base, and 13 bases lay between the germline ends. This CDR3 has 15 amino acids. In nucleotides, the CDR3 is TGTGCCATCAGTGGTGATGGTAGCGGCCAAGAGACCCAGTACTTC. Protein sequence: CAISGDGSGQETQYF.

The CDR3 DNA sequence: TGTGCCAGCAGCTTAAGGGCGGGATGGGGCCCAGATACGCAGTATTTT. Translation: CASSLRAGWGPDTQYF. V is TRBV7-8 and J is TRBJ2-3; maybe TRBD2 (6 bases). V was cut by 2 bases and J by 4 bases, with 16 bases left in between. CDR1 is SGHVS, CDR2 FQNEAQ, per germline. The CDR3 extends over 16 amino acids.